These 21 T cell receptor beta chains were all obtained from the same sample, sequenced in a study of T cells in Graves' hyperthyroidism and ophthalmopathy. What was amplified from RNA transcripts were TCR beta CDR3 regions. First-round RT-PCR targeting the TCR CDR3 was performed with the HTBI primer set. TCRdb re-called the multiplex PCR reads through MiXCR, storing one row per CDR3 protein. This table has fewer than 500,000 distinct CDR3 sequences, roughly 14% appearing once. The sequenced sample was blood. Source of these receptors: a man aged 18 to 35 with Graves' ophthalmopathy.

The table lists this clonotype with many counts. The chain links TRBV15 to TRBJ1-5; possible D gene TRBD1, 6 bases. Trimming stripped 1 base from V and 6 bases from J, with 19 bases between. The CDR3 covers 17 residues. CDR1 and CDR2 from the germline V gene are LNHNV and YYDKDF (reference sequence). The CDR3 loop reads CATSRAGARLSTQPQHF. CDR3 coding DNA: TGTGCCACCAGCAGAGCGGGGGCTCGGTTATCGACTCAGCCCCAGCATTTT. The entire variable domain, with the rest obtained from reference TRBV15 and TRBJ1-5, is as follows: DAMVIQNPRYQVTQFGKPVTLSCSQTLNHNVMYWYQQKSSQAPKLLFHYYDKDFNNEADTPDNFQSRRPNTSFCFLDIRSPGLGDTAMYLCATSRAGARLSTQPQHFGDGTRLSIL.

In this sample, this clonotype turned up many times. The CDR3 loop reads CASSHSGQVAYEQYF. DNA of the CDR3: TGTGCCAGCAGCCACTCGGGACAAGTAGCCTACGAGCAGTACTTC. The chain joins TRBV3-1 to TRBJ2-7, with TRBD1 as a possible D gene (6 bases). Deletions cut 3 bases from V and 2 bases from J, with 14 bases between. The CDR3 contains 15 residues. Germline V CDR1 and CDR2: LGHDT, YNNKEL (reference sequence).

This clonotype was picked up many times. The chain joins TRBV6-1 to TRBJ1-1; D perhaps matches TRBD1 (6 bases). Looked up from germline, CDR1 is MNHNS and CDR2 is SASEGT. With 7 bases removed from V and 0 bases from J, the gap between germline ends came to 9 bases. The CDR3 sequence is 13 residues long. CDR3 residues: CASTGHLNTEAFF. For the CDR3, the DNA is TGTGCCAGCACGGGACACCTGAACACTGAAGCTTTCTTT.

The chain is built from TRBV7-9 and TRBJ2-7; TRBD2 matches at 9 bases. From germline, CDR1 is SEHNR and CDR2 FQNEAQ (reference sequence). The length of the CDR3 is 15 residues. After removal of 3 bases from V and 7 bases from J, the junction contained 10 bases not matched to a gene. Here the CDR3 DNA reads TGTGCCAGCAGCTTCAGACTAGCGGCCGTGGAGGAGCAGTACTTC. Protein product: CASSFRLAAVEEQYF.

This clonotype was observed at least ten times. V usage is TRBV7-9 and J usage is TRBJ2-5; 8 bases are shared with TRBD1. The length of the CDR3 is 14 residues. The junction had 4 bases not matched to a gene; V was cut back by 5 bases and J by 2 bases. Looked up from germline, CDR1 is SEHNR and CDR2 is FQNEAQ (reference sequence). CDR3 DNA sequence: TGTGCCAGCAGCCGCGGGGACAGGCAAGAGACCCAGTACTTC. Protein product: CASSRGDRQETQYF.

This clonotype was seen many times. The genes are TRBV12-3 or TRBV12-4 and TRBJ2-5; 9 bases fit TRBD2. Trimming at V came to 3 bases and at J to 5 bases, leaving 10 bases not matched to a gene. CDR3 length: 16 amino acids. This CDR3 reads CASSFGVAGGRETQYF. The DNA of the CDR3 is TGTGCCAGCAGTTTTGGCGTCGCGGGGGGGCGGGAGACCCAGTACTTC.

This clonotype was picked up a small number of times. This chain uses TRBV5-1 with TRBJ2-5; tentative D call: TRBD2 (5 bases). CDR1 is SGHRS, CDR2 YFSETQ, per germline. The CDR3 extends over 15 amino acids. V was cut by 0 bases and J by 4 bases, with 13 bases left in between. The CDR3 DNA reads TGCGCCAGCAGCTTGGAGGGAGCGCCCCGAGAGACCCAGTACTTC. Translation: CASSLEGAPRETQYF.

The table lists this clonotype with many counts. The chain couples TRBV7-9 to TRBJ1-1; no definite D call. V gave up 2 bases and J gave up 1 base, with 8 bases separating them. Per germline, CDR1 SEHNR and CDR2 FQNEAQ (reference sequence). CDR3 length equals 14 residues. The CDR3 nucleotides are TGTGCCAGCAGCTTACTTCTAGGGAACACTGAAGCTTTCTTT. Protein product: CASSLLLGNTEAFF. Filled out from reference TRBV7-9 and TRBJ1-1, the complete variable domain reads DTGVSQNPRHKITKRGQNVTFRCDPISEHNRLYWYRQTLGQGPEFLTYFQNEAQLEKSRLLSDRFSAERPKGSFSTLEIQRTEQGDSAMYLCASSLLLGNTEAFFGQGTRLTVV.

This clonotype was found many times. The V call is TRBV13, the J call TRBJ2-2, with 9 bases that match TRBD2. The CDR3 loop spans 17 amino acids. Losses at the gene ends were 4 bases for V and 6 bases for J; bases not matched to a gene: 12. Germline CDR1 PRHDT, CDR2 FYEKMQ (reference sequence). CDR3 nucleotide sequence: TGTGCCAGCAGCTCACCAGTTGGACTAGCGTTAGCCGGGGAGCTGTTTTTT. This codes for CASSSPVGLALAGELFF.

This clonotype has ten or more counts. The gene calls are TRBV7-8 and TRBJ2-7, with TRBD2 matching over 9 bases. The CDR3 length is 15 residues. Germline values: CDR1 SGHVS, CDR2 FQNEAQ. J was trimmed by 7 bases and V by 5 bases; bases with no gene match: 12. The CDR3 sequence: CASSKFSGGSREQYF. Written as DNA, the CDR3 is TGTGCCAGCAGCAAGTTTAGCGGGGGCTCCAGGGAGCAGTACTTC. Together with reference TRBV7-8 and TRBJ2-7, the CDR3 gives the full variable domain: GAGVSQSPRYKVAKRGQDVALRCDPISGHVSLFWYQQALGQGPEFLTYFQNEAQLDKSGLPSDRFFAERPEGSVSTLKIQRTQQEDSAVYLCASSKFSGGSREQYFGPGTRLTVT.

In its sample, this clonotype was seen many times. The V gene is TRBV6-1, the J gene TRBJ1-1; unclear D gene. CDR1 is MNHNS and CDR2 is SASEGT in the germline V gene. This CDR3 contains 12 residues. The V and J ends lost 6 bases and 4 bases respectively, with 9 bases between them. CDR3 DNA: TGTGCCAGCAGGCAACCAGCCACTGAAGCTTTCTTT. It is translated as CASRQPATEAFF.

This clonotype was detected many times. V and J are TRBV7-9 and TRBJ2-7, with D possibly matching TRBD2 (6 bases). CDR1 SEHNR and CDR2 FQNEAQ come from the germline V gene (reference sequence). V was cut by 4 bases and J by 6 bases, with 19 bases left in between. CDR3 length equals 15 residues. The CDR3 spells CASSSPEGFSLEQYF. CDR3 bases: TGTGCCAGCAGCTCCCCGGAGGGGTTTTCCCTCGAGCAGTACTTC.

This clonotype was detected many times. The chain has TRBV20-1 and TRBJ1-2; D is perhaps TRBD1 (6 bases). Trimming pared 5 bases from V and 7 bases from J, leaving 20 bases between. This CDR3 contains 14 residues. In germline, CDR1 is DFQATT, CDR2 SNEGSKA (reference sequence). CDR3 nucleotide sequence: TGCAGTGCTGAAACTAGAGAACAGGGAGGTGGCTACACCTTC. Translating gives CSAETREQGGGYTF.

This clonotype was counted ten times or more. The chain carries TRBV7-9 and TRBJ2-3, with D perhaps TRBD2 (5 bases). V shed 3 bases and J shed 3 bases, with 10 bases lying between them. Germline V gives CDR1 SEHNR, CDR2 FQNEAQ (reference sequence). The CDR3 runs to 14 residues. The CDR3 DNA reads TGTGCCAGCAGCTTGGCTAGCAAGACAGATACGCAGTATTTT. Encoded protein: CASSLASKTDTQYF. The full variable domain, with the rest looked up from reference TRBV7-9 and TRBJ2-3, is DTGVSQNPRHKITKRGQNVTFRCDPISEHNRLYWYRQTLGQGPEFLTYFQNEAQLEKSRLLSDRFSAERPKGSFSTLEIQRTEQGDSAMYLCASSLASKTDTQYFGPGTRLTVL.

This clonotype was seen ten or more times. The gene calls are TRBV6-1 and TRBJ1-6; no clear D. Germline lookup yields CDR1 MNHNS and CDR2 SASEGT. V was shortened by 9 bases and J by 11 bases, with 17 bases between the two germline ends. The length of the CDR3 is 13 residues. This CDR3 reads CASRTEVTAPLHF. In nucleotides, the CDR3 is TGTGCCAGTAGGACGGAGGTTACTGCACCCCTCCACTTT.

This clonotype was seen repeatedly, ten times or more. This chain joins TRBV4-1 and TRBJ2-1; D remains ambiguous. The CDR3 extends over 12 amino acids. Germline lookup yields CDR1 MGHRA and CDR2 YSYEKL. Trimming took off 1 base at V and 8 bases at J, with 6 bases between the two ends. CDR3 bases: TGCGCCAGCAGCCAAGGGGAAGATGAGCAGTTCTTC. Encoded protein: CASSQGEDEQFF.

This clonotype was recorded many times. This chain links TRBV20-1 with TRBJ1-1; D gene ambiguous. The CDR3 is made up of 14 amino acids. Germline V gene data show CDR1 as DFQATT and CDR2 as SNEGSKA (reference sequence). Trimming removed 5 bases from V and 0 bases from J, with 13 bases in between. The CDR3 reads CSAFKGYMNTEAFF. Written as DNA, the CDR3 is TGCAGTGCTTTCAAGGGATACATGAACACTGAAGCTTTCTTT.

This clonotype was observed a few times. V gene TRBV19 combines with J gene TRBJ2-3; the D gene could be TRBD1 or TRBD2 (5 bases each). V lost 0 bases and J 11 bases, leaving 15 bases between the germline ends. This CDR3 has 14 residues. Germline-derived CDR1 and CDR2 are LNHDA and SQIVND (reference sequence). The CDR3 DNA reads as TGTGCCAGTAGTATAGATTCCCCTGGGGGAAGGCAGTATTTT. It specifies CASSIDSPGGRQYF.

This clonotype was observed many times. V and J are TRBV6-1 and TRBJ2-1, with 7 bases matching TRBD2. Per germline, CDR1 MNHNS and CDR2 SASEGT. CDR3 length equals 15 residues. J lost 8 bases, V lost 5 bases, and 12 bases had no gene match. This CDR3 reads CASSYGRAGKHEQFF. The CDR3 coding sequence is TGTGCCAGCAGTTATGGGAGGGCGGGAAAACATGAGCAGTTCTTC.

This clonotype was recorded many times. As DNA, the CDR3 is TGTGCCAGCTCATTATCAGGAAGCCAAGAGACCCAGTACTTC. It codes for CASSLSGSQETQYF. The chain uses TRBV18 and TRBJ2-5; D gene ambiguous. Germline V gene data show CDR1 as KGHSH and CDR2 as LQKENI. This CDR3 spans 14 amino acids. V lost 5 bases and J 1 base, leaving 11 bases between the germline ends.

This clonotype was counted a few times. The CDR3 DNA sequence: TGTGCCAGTAGCATACCGGGACAGGGTGCGCAGCCCCAGCATTTT. Amino acids: CASSIPGQGAQPQHF. J is TRBJ1-5 and V is TRBV19; 9 bases align to TRBD1. The CDR3 contains 15 residues. Trimming cost V 6 bases and J 7 bases; bases outside gene matches: 10. From germline, CDR1 is LNHDA and CDR2 SQIVND (reference sequence).